This T cell receptor beta chain is drawn from a study of beta chain features in type 1 diabetes. CDR3 size: 15 residues. CDR1 is MDHEN, CDR2 SYDVKM, per germline. V lost 5 bases and J lost 2; bases outside the gene matches: 3. A heparinised blood draw that averaged around 100 mL was obtained once from each donor. Sorting produced populations that all topped 95% purity. Regarding the study as a whole: Patients' naive, central memory and Treg TCRB repertoires seemed closer to one another than those of healthy donors.

Notes on this clone: Its matching antigen is unknown.

Investigators reverse transcribed all isolated RNA, so they sequenced expressed TCRB transcripts. The read count averaged approximately 3.5 million across naive, central memory and regulatory T cell samples. Profiling relied on immunoSEQ multiplex PCR, and the TCRdb table lists in-frame clones only, not all of them. The sample includes 810,000 or so clones, under 20% of them seen just once. This receptor was identified in a woman aged 18-35 years in good health. V gene TRBV28 combines with J gene TRBJ2-5; 12 bases are a match to TRBD1. The sequencing sample was made of naive CD4+ T cells from blood. The CDR3 protein is CASSRDRGRQETQYF. CDR3 coding DNA: TGTGCCAGCAGTAGGGACAGGGGGCGACAAGAGACCCAGTACTTC.